The TCR beta chain under discussion was sequenced for a study of blood T cells in healthy people across ages. Study observations and caveats: The long-lived group displayed more naive CD4+ cells, plus higher diversity, than the aged donors did.

CDR1 and CDR2 (germline): SQVTM, ANQGSEA. The V gene lost 2 bases and the J gene lost 0 bases, with 11 bases spanning the gap. The CDR3 has 14 residues. Then a second PCR, running roughly 7 to 11 cycles, was carried out with a sample-barcoded 5' primer and a J-beta primer mix. MiXCR, run by TCRdb on the 5' RACE reads, gives a single entry per CDR3 protein. The table has approximately 800,000 distinct CDR3 sequences, 56% seen once. This clonotype has more than one count but fewer than ten. Its specificity is unknown. The clonotype comes from a man aged 40-50 years in good health. Specimen: blood. The V and J genes are TRBV29-1 and TRBJ2-7; no firm D call. The CDR3 region has the DNA TGCAGCGTTGAACTCATGCGGAGCTCCTACGAGCAGTACTTC. Protein: CSVELMRSSYEQYF.